Below, 30 T cell receptor beta chains from the same sample are listed, as sequenced in a study of identical twins. TCRdb reprocessed the 5' RACE reads with MiXCR, giving one entry per CDR3 protein. The sample carries around 1.7 million distinct CDR3 sequences, 25% to 35% recorded once. What was sequenced was cord blood. These TCRs come from a newborn girl in good health.

The sample holds many counts of this clonotype. The J gene is TRBJ2-1, the V gene TRBV4-1, with 7 bases lining up with TRBD2. This CDR3 is 16 amino acids long. Germline CDR1 MGHRA, CDR2 YSYEKL. V was pared by 1 base and J by 10 bases, with 13 bases of the junction left unmatched. Here the CDR3 reads CASSQVGGLVVGEQFF. The CDR3 DNA follows: TGCGCCAGCAGCCAAGTAGGAGGACTAGTTGTGGGGGAGCAGTTCTTC.

This sequence joins TRBV10-3 and TRBJ2-1; D might be TRBD2 (5 bases). This CDR3 has 16 amino acids. Trimming stripped 6 bases from V and 2 bases from J, with 17 bases between. Germline V gene sequence: CDR1 ENHRY, CDR2 SYGVKD. The CDR3 DNA reads as TGTGCCATCAGGGCCTTAGGAGGTAACCCCTACAATGAGCAGTTCTTC. Translating gives CAIRALGGNPYNEQFF.

A word on this clonotype: A much larger clonotype is one base distant, so this may be a read error. The CDR3 DNA reads TGCGCCAGCAGCTTCGTATACAGGGGATCCTACGAGCGGTACTTC. Its translation is CASSFVYRGSYERYF. This sequence joins TRBV5-1 and TRBJ2-7; TRBD1 aligns across 7 bases. CDR1 is SGHRS and CDR2 is YFSETQ in the germline V gene. The CDR3 has 15 residues. Together with reference TRBV5-1 and TRBJ2-7, the CDR3 gives the full variable domain: KAGVTQTPRYLIKTRGQQVTLSCSPISGHRSVSWYQQTPGQGLQFLFEYFSETQRNKGNFPGRFSGRQFSNSRSEMNVSTLELGDSALYLCASSFVYRGSYERYFGPGTRLTVT.

This clonotype was seen ten or more times. The V and J genes are TRBV5-6 and TRBJ1-1; D call uncertain. Per the germline V gene, CDR1 is SGHDT and CDR2 is YYEEEE. The CDR3 loop spans 11 amino acids. Trimming removed 6 bases from V and 2 bases from J, with 5 bases in between. Written as DNA, the CDR3 is TGTGCCAGCACCAAAAACACTGAAGCTTTCTTT. It is translated as CASTKNTEAFF.

This clonotype has a handful of counts. The gene calls are TRBV6-2 or TRBV6-3 and TRBJ2-3, with D possibly being TRBD2 (6 bases). V was trimmed by 5 bases and J by 4 bases, leaving 13 bases between them. This CDR3 has 14 amino acids. Looked up from germline, CDR1 is MNHEY and CDR2 is SVGEGT. The CDR3 nucleotides read TGTGCCAGCAGTCCCGGGGGACCCGCAGATACGCAGTATTTT. It yields the protein CASSPGGPADTQYF.

This clonotype has more than one count but fewer than ten. This rearrangement joins TRBV6-2 or TRBV6-3 to TRBJ2-1; TRBD1 is a possible D gene (7 bases). The germline gives CDR1 MNHEY, CDR2 SVGEGT. V lost 8 bases and J 6 bases, leaving 17 bases between the germline ends. The CDR3 is 14 residues long. CDR3 nucleotide sequence: TGTGCCAGCGGGTTGTCAGGGGGAGGCAATGAGCAGTTCTTC. Translating it yields CASGLSGGGNEQFF.

V is TRBV7-2 and J is TRBJ1-2; no reliable D call. The CDR3 extends over 13 amino acids. V lost 4 bases and J lost 3, with 9 bases in between. Germline CDR1 is SGHTA and CDR2 is FQGNSA. The CDR3 is CASSWESYYGYTF. The CDR3 nucleotides are TGTGCCAGCAGCTGGGAGTCGTACTATGGCTACACCTTC.

This sequence joins TRBV7-2 and TRBJ2-1; D gene ambiguous. CDR1 is SGHTA, CDR2 FQGNSA, per germline. Trimming pared 0 bases from V and 2 bases from J, leaving 5 bases between. This CDR3 region has 14 residues. CDR3 nucleotides: TGTGCCAGCAGCTTAGCGAACGCCTACAATGAGCAGTTCTTC. This sequence encodes CASSLANAYNEQFF.

The CDR3 here is CASSYSRQGNYGYTF. The CDR3 coding sequence is TGTGCCAGCAGTTACTCGAGACAGGGGAACTATGGCTACACCTTC. The rearrangement joins TRBV6-5 to TRBJ1-2, with 8 bases fitting TRBD1. V lost 0 bases to trimming and J lost 2 bases; unmatched junction nucleotides: 2. Germline V gene data show CDR1 as MNHEY and CDR2 as SVGAGI. The CDR3 has 15 amino acids.

The chain joins TRBV27 to TRBJ2-1; TRBD2 matches at 10 bases. The tail of the sequence fits TRBJ2-7 better, so the J call may be wrong. In germline, CDR1 is MNHEY, CDR2 SMNVEV (reference sequence). The CDR3 length is 18 residues. CDR3 sequence: CASSPRTSGYSSYNEQYF. The CDR3 DNA follows: TGTGCCAGCAGTCCGAGGACTAGCGGCTATAGCTCCTACAATGAGCAGTACTTC.

This clonotype was seen more than once but under ten times. The genes are TRBV12-5 and TRBJ2-2; D may correspond to TRBD1 or TRBD2 (5 bases each). Germline CDR1 and CDR2: LGHNT and FRNRAP. CDR3 length: 15 residues. Trimming shortened V by 0 bases and J by 4 bases, and 9 bases separated the two germline ends. The CDR3 reads CASGLVPGSTGELFF. The CDR3 region has the DNA TGTGCTAGTGGTTTGGTGCCAGGGAGCACCGGGGAGCTGTTTTTT.

This clonotype appeared many times. The chain is built from TRBV7-8 and TRBJ1-6; D is ambiguous. V lost 1 base, J lost 1 base, and 8 bases lay in between. Per the germline V gene, CDR1 is SGHVS and CDR2 is FQNEAQ. The CDR3 runs to 16 residues. CDR3 loop: CASSLGQRSYNSPLHF. The CDR3 bases are TGTGCCAGCAGCTTAGGGCAGAGGTCCTATAATTCACCCCTCCACTTT. The whole variable domain, filled in from reference TRBV7-8 and TRBJ1-6, reads GAGVSQSPRYKVAKRGQDVALRCDPISGHVSLFWYQQALGQGPEFLTYFQNEAQLDKSGLPSDRFFAERPEGSVSTLKIQRTQQEDSAVYLCASSLGQRSYNSPLHFGNGTRLTVT.

The table lists this clonotype with a count of one. The chain uses TRBV7-9 and TRBJ2-3; D is perhaps TRBD1 (6 bases). Trimming pared 1 base from V and 8 bases from J, leaving 22 bases between. This CDR3 region has 17 residues. Germline CDR1 and CDR2: SEHNR and FQNEAQ (reference sequence). In DNA form, the CDR3 reads TGTGCCAGCAGCTTAGGAATCTGGACAGCGAGCAGTGGTACGCAGTATTTT. Translated: CASSLGIWTASSGTQYF.

This clonotype was detected many times. J is TRBJ1-2 and V is TRBV29-1; D ambiguous. The CDR3 sequence is 13 residues long. The V gene lost 5 bases and the J gene lost 4 bases, with 14 bases spanning the gap. Germline CDR1 is SQVTM and CDR2 is ANQGSEA. Here the CDR3 DNA reads TGCAGCGTTTATACAAGGCTTGCCTATGGCTACACCTTC. Amino acid sequence: CSVYTRLAYGYTF.

This clonotype came up a few times. The chain carries TRBV10-3 and TRBJ1-1; D call uncertain. V shed 6 bases and J shed 2 bases, with 4 bases lying between them. Per the germline V gene, CDR1 is ENHRY and CDR2 is SYGVKD. The CDR3 is made up of 11 amino acids. Here the CDR3 DNA reads TGTGCCATCAGGGAAAACACTGAAGCTTTCTTT. Protein sequence: CAIRENTEAFF.

This clonotype appeared many times. The rearrangement joins TRBV10-3 to TRBJ2-7, with TRBD2 identical over 13 bases. CDR3 size: 17 residues. V shed 1 base, J shed 1 base, and the junction held 4 bases outside the gene matches. The germline V gene has CDR1 ENHRY and CDR2 SYGVKD. DNA for the CDR3: TGTGCCATCAGTGAGTGGACTAGCGGGAGAACTTCCTACGAGCAGTACTTC. Its translation: CAISEWTSGRTSYEQYF.

The chain couples TRBV27 to TRBJ2-7; perhaps D is TRBD1 or TRBD2 (5 bases each). Germline V gene lookup returns CDR1 MNHEY and CDR2 SMNVEV (reference sequence). The CDR3 runs 14 residues. V dropped 2 bases and J dropped 5 bases, with 13 bases sitting between them. In DNA form, the CDR3 reads TGTGCCAGCAGTTTAACCAGGGACGAAGACGAGCAGTACTTC. It codes for CASSLTRDEDEQYF.

This clonotype was recorded a few times. The chain couples TRBV24-1 to TRBJ2-1; 15 positions match TRBD2. The CDR3 spans 16 residues. After removal of 3 bases from V and 8 bases from J, the junction contained 4 bases not matched to a gene. Germline V gives CDR1 KGHDR, CDR2 SFDVKD. The CDR3 region has the DNA TGTGCCACCAGTGATCCCGGGACTAGCGGGAGGCATGAGCAGTTCTTC. It specifies CATSDPGTSGRHEQFF.

This clonotype was detected only a few times. CDR3 region: CASSQQTSGGWNTDTQYF. In nucleotides, the CDR3 is TGTGCCAGCAGCCAGCAGACTAGCGGGGGGTGGAACACAGATACGCAGTATTTT. The rearrangement joins TRBV3-1 to TRBJ2-3; 13 bases map to TRBD2. The CDR3 has 18 amino acids. From germline, CDR1 is LGHDT and CDR2 YNNKEL (reference sequence). The V and J ends lost 3 bases and 2 bases, in that order; junction bases with no gene match: 8.

In its sample, this clonotype was seen a few times. The J gene is TRBJ2-6, the V gene TRBV6-6; 7 bases are a match to TRBD2. Trimming took 2 bases from V and 10 from J; bases not matched to a gene: 11. Looked up from germline, CDR1 is MNHNY and CDR2 is SVGAGI (reference sequence). This CDR3 is 16 amino acids long. The CDR3 region is CASSYEFRGVPNVLTF. DNA of the CDR3: TGTGCCAGCAGTTACGAATTTCGGGGGGTACCGAACGTCCTGACTTTC.

With regard to this clonotype: One base away lies a much larger clone, so this may be a sequencing read error. J is TRBJ2-3 and V is TRBV6-5; 7 bases map to TRBD1. The V segment lost 6 bases and the J segment 2 bases; nucleotides outside the gene matches: 5. The CDR3 runs 14 residues. Germline lookup yields CDR1 MNHEY and CDR2 SVGAGI. The CDR3 DNA follows: TGTGCCAGCAGCCCGGGACAGTACACAGATACGCAGTATTTT. Its translation is CASSPGQYTDTQYF.

This clonotype was observed a handful of times. The chain has TRBV7-2 and TRBJ2-5; tentatively, D is TRBD2 (7 bases). The germline V gene encodes CDR1 SGHTA and CDR2 FQGNSA. The CDR3 is 16 residues long. V gave up 2 bases and J gave up 2 bases, with 15 bases separating them. CDR3 nucleotides: TGTGCCAGCAGCTTAATAGGGGGGGGCCTACAAGAGACCCAGTACTTC. Protein: CASSLIGGGLQETQYF.

This clonotype has only a few counts. The V gene is TRBV11-2, the J gene TRBJ2-3; no clear D. CDR1 is SGHAT, CDR2 FQNNGV, per germline. The CDR3 consists of 20 residues. The V end lost 3 bases, the J end lost 0 bases, and 25 bases lay between the germline ends. The CDR3 is CASSFGGRRVIKASTDTQYF. CDR3 nucleotides: TGTGCCAGCAGCTTCGGCGGCCGGCGTGTTATCAAGGCCAGCACAGATACGCAGTATTTT.

This clonotype appeared a single time. A read error may account for a junction end that differs from germline. DNA for the CDR3: TGTGCCTGCAGCCAGGGGGCGGGCTATGGCTACACCTTC. Residues: CACSQGAGYGYTF. V and J are TRBV4-2 and TRBJ1-2, with 8 bases identical to TRBD1. The germline V gene has CDR1 LGHNA and CDR2 YNFKEQ. This CDR3 spans 13 amino acids.

The gene calls are TRBV10-3 and TRBJ2-7; either TRBD1 or TRBD2 may fit D (7 bases each). V was clipped by 8 bases and J by 2 bases, with 13 bases between them. This CDR3 is built from 13 residues. CDR1 and CDR2 (germline): ENHRY, SYGVKD. The CDR3 DNA reads as TGTGCCATCGGGAGGGGGCAGACCTACGAGCAGTACTTC. The encoded protein is CAIGRGQTYEQYF.

J is TRBJ2-7 and V is TRBV7-2; D call uncertain. The V end was cut by 5 bases, the J end by 5 bases, with 10 bases between. The CDR3 extends over 12 amino acids. Germline CDR1 reads SGHTA; CDR2 reads FQGNSA. DNA for the CDR3: TGTGCCAGCAGCCCAGGACCCCACGAGCAGTACTTC. This encodes CASSPGPHEQYF. The full variable domain, with the rest looked up from reference TRBV7-2 and TRBJ2-7, is GAGVSQSPSNKVTEKGKDVELRCDPISGHTALYWYRQSLGQGLEFLIYFQGNSAPDKSGLPSDRFSAERTGGSVSTLTIQRTQQEDSAVYLCASSPGPHEQYFGPGTRLTVT.

V usage is TRBV4-1 and J usage is TRBJ2-7; 9 nucleotides line up with TRBD2. This CDR3 contains 17 residues. Germline V gene lookup returns CDR1 MGHRA and CDR2 YSYEKL. With 0 bases clipped from V and 7 bases from J, the junction kept 13 bases outside the gene matches. The CDR3 region is CASSQDRNSGGLGEQYF. The CDR3 DNA reads TGCGCCAGCAGCCAAGATCGAAATAGCGGGGGCCTGGGGGAGCAGTACTTC.

This chain uses TRBV20-1 with TRBJ2-1, with 8 bases matching TRBD1. The J call may not be correct, given that the DNA end is closer to TRBJ2-7. Germline-derived CDR1 and CDR2 are DFQATT and SNEGSKA (reference sequence). The CDR3 totals 13 residues. The CDR3 DNA reads TGCAGTGCTAGGGGCCAGGGGGCTGGGGAGCAGTACTTC. Its translation is CSARGQGAGEQYF.

The chain uses TRBV5-5 and TRBJ2-2; tentatively, D is TRBD2 (6 bases). The CDR3 loop spans 16 amino acids. V was trimmed by 4 bases and J by 5 bases, leaving 18 bases between them. The V gene's germline CDR1 is SGHKS and CDR2 YYEKEE (reference sequence). For the CDR3, the DNA is TGTGCCAGCAGCCTATTAACGGGAGCCGGTACCGGGGAGCTGTTTTTT. Its translation is CASSLLTGAGTGELFF.

V and J are TRBV20-1 and TRBJ1-2, with D unresolved. The germline V gene encodes CDR1 DFQATT and CDR2 SNEGSKA (reference sequence). V dropped 5 bases and J dropped 4 bases, with 5 bases sitting between them. There are 10 residues in the CDR3. Here the CDR3 DNA reads TGCAGTGCTGGCTTCTATGGCTACACCTTC. It specifies CSAGFYGYTF.